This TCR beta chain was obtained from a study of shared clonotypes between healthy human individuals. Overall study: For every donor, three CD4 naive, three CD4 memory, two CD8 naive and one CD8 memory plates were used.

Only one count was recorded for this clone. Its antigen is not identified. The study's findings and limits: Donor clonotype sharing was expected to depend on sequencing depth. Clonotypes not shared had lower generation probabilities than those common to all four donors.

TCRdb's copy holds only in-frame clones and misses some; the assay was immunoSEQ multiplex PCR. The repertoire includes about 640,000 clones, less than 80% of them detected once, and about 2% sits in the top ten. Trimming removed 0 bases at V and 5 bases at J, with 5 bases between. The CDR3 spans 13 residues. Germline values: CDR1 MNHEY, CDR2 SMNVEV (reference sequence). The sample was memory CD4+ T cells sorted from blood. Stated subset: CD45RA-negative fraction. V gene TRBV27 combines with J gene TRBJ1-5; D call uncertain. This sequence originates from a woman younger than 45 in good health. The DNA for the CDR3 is TGTGCCAGCAGTTTATCCCGCTATCAGCCCCAGCATTTT. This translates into CASSLSRYQPQHF.